This section outlines one T cell receptor beta chain sequence together with its context. The CDR3 covers 15 residues. The germline V gene encodes CDR1 SGDLS and CDR2 YYNGEE. V lost 7 bases, J lost 6 bases, and 13 bases stayed unmatched. These data originate in a study of regulatory T cells in long-lasting Graves disease. In building TCR beta libraries, iRepertoire HTBI primers were used together with Arm-PCR of CDR3 regions. MiXCR, run by TCRdb on the multiplex PCR reads, gives a single entry per CDR3 protein. The sample records roughly 500,000 distinct CDR3 sequences, approximately 15% being singletons. Time point indicated: newly diagnosed GD, antithyroid drugs for less than 3 months. Isolated PBMC RNA provided the starting material for the TCR library. A further study also used this sample, focusing on T cells in Graves' hyperthyroidism and ophthalmopathy.

The specimen was peripheral blood mononuclear cells (PBMCs), collected at new diagnosis, from a patient treated with antithyroid drugs. This receptor was identified in a woman aged 45-65 years with Graves disease. This chain connects TRBV9 to TRBJ2-1; 7 bases match TRBD2. CDR3 coding DNA: TGTGCCAGCGGCGCGGGGAGGAGCGGGACCAATGAGCAGTTCTTC. Its protein is CASGAGRSGTNEQFF.